The sequence of this T cell receptor (beta chain) was determined in a study of blood T cell repertoires in COVID-19. Turning to the study itself: Material from acute and convalescent COVID-19 was sourced from the United States, Italy and Spain. In each case, the material was cDNA or gDNA derived from T cells, B-cell-depleted T cells, or PBMCs.

Per the study methods: Researchers report that nucleated cell counts were estimated from reference gene primer amplification. TCRdb's copy holds only in-frame clones and misses some; the assay was immunoSEQ multiplex PCR. The V and J calls and clone size come from that table; D and trimming were worked out from the DNA. This sample yields some 160,000 clones, of which 80% to 85% are seen a single time; approximately 10% belongs to the top ten. CDR3 size: 14 residues. J lost 5 bases, V lost 3 bases, and 7 bases had no gene match. CDR1 SGHRS and CDR2 YFSETQ come from the germline V gene. The sequence came from a man aged 65 to 79 with active or convalescent COVID-19. The J gene is TRBJ1-1, the V gene TRBV5-1, with TRBD1 matching over 7 bases. Sequencing was done on a sample of peripheral blood. DNA for the CDR3: TGCGCCAGCAGCTCGTCAGGGGGTTTTACTGAAGCTTTCTTT. This encodes CASSSSGGFTEAFF.